The 8 T cell receptor beta chains given below trace back to one sample, sequenced in a study of shared clonotypes between healthy human individuals. Here immunoSEQ multiplex PCR was the method, and the copy in TCRdb shows in-frame clones only, minus some. This table holds around 1,100,000 clones, roughly 80% found once. The specimen was memory CD4+ T cells from PBMCs. Subset meaning: CD45RA-negative fraction. All receptors come from a man aged 18 to 35 in good health. Some clones in this sample may be carry-over from other donors' samples.

CDR3 region: CASSRGQARGAEAFF. The CDR3, as DNA: TGTGCCAGCAGCCGGGGACAGGCCAGGGGCGCTGAAGCTTTCTTT. This chain uses TRBV5-6 with TRBJ1-1; TRBD1 aligns across 8 bases. With V trimmed by 4 bases and J by 6 bases, 11 bases remained unmatched. From germline, CDR1 is SGHDT and CDR2 YYEEEE. There are 15 residues in the CDR3.

The rearrangement uses TRBV5-1 and TRBJ2-7; 7 bases map to TRBD2. From germline, CDR1 is SGHRS and CDR2 YFSETQ. J lost 2 bases, V lost 3 bases, and 5 bases had no gene match. The length of the CDR3 is 14 residues. CDR3 sequence reads: CASSWGGDPYEQYF. CDR3 DNA: TGCGCCAGCAGCTGGGGGGGTGATCCCTACGAGCAGTACTTC.

The chain carries TRBV11-1 and TRBJ2-5, with D possibly TRBD2 on 5 matching bases. The CDR3 covers 14 residues. Between the trimmed V and J ends, which lost 5 bases and 4 bases, there was a span of 14 bases. From germline, CDR1 is SGHAT and CDR2 FQDESV (reference sequence). The CDR3 here is CASSLTRRPETQYF. The CDR3 nucleotides read TGTGCCAGCAGCCTAACAAGGAGGCCAGAGACCCAGTACTTC.

The chain recombines TRBV7-9 with TRBJ2-3, with TRBD1 matching 8 bases. Trimming cost V 4 bases and J 2 bases; bases outside gene matches: 5. Germline CDR1 is SEHNR and CDR2 is FQNEAQ (reference sequence). The CDR3 length is 15 residues. CDR3 loop: CASSYRQGTTDTQYF. The CDR3 DNA is TGTGCCAGCAGCTACCGACAGGGGACCACAGATACGCAGTATTTT.

The chain uses TRBV4-2 and TRBJ2-3; maybe TRBD2 (5 bases). Trimming took off 3 bases at V and 3 bases at J, with 13 bases between the two ends. Per the germline V gene, CDR1 is LGHNA and CDR2 is YNFKEQ. This CDR3 comprises 15 residues. The CDR3 spells CASSQRAGSTDTQYF. In DNA, the CDR3 is TGTGCCAGCAGCCAGCGGGCCGGGTCGACAGATACGCAGTATTTT.

The gene calls are TRBV30 and TRBJ1-2, with a weak D call TRBD1 (5 bases). Germline V lookup: CDR1 GTSNPN, CDR2 SVGIG (reference sequence). The V and J ends lost 3 bases and 5 bases respectively, with 16 bases between them. The length of the CDR3 is 14 residues. CDR3 loop: CAWSPGRVRYGYTF. The CDR3, as DNA: TGTGCCTGGAGCCCCGGCAGGGTGAGATATGGCTACACCTTC.

V and J are TRBV7-3 and TRBJ2-5; D gene unclear. Germline V gives CDR1 SGHTA, CDR2 FQGTGA. The V end lost 5 bases, the J end lost 1 base, and 11 bases lay between the germline ends. The CDR3 is 14 residues long. CDR3 sequence: CASSPNGAQETQYF. The CDR3 nucleotides are TGTGCCAGCAGCCCCAACGGAGCCCAAGAGACCCAGTACTTC.

This clone was recorded only once. The chain combines TRBV6-6 with TRBJ2-6; unclear D gene. This CDR3 region has 16 residues. The V and J ends lost 6 bases and 2 bases respectively, with 14 bases between them. Germline-derived CDR1 and CDR2 are MNHNY and SVGAGI (reference sequence). CDR3 sequence: CASRPFGSAGANVLTF. CDR3 nucleotides: TGTGCCAGCAGGCCATTTGGGTCGGCTGGGGCCAACGTCCTGACTTTC.